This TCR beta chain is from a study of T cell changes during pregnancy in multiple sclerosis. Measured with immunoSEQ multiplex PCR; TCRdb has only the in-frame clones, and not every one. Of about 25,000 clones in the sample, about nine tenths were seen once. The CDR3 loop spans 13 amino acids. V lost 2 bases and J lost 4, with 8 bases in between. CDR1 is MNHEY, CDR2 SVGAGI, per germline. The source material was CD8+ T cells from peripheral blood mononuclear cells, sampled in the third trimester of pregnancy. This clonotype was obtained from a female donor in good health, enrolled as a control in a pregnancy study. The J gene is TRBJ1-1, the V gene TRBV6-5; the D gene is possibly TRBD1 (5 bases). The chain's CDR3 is CASSYGGGTEAFF. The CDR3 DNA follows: TGTGCCAGCAGTTACGGGGGGGGCACTGAAGCTTTCTTT.